The 25 T cell receptor beta chains presented below share a single source sample, sequenced in a study of cytomegalovirus exposure and HLA in healthy donors. The PCR contained 60 Vbeta and 13 Jbeta primers. Sequencing used immunoSEQ multiplex PCR; TCRdb keeps in-frame clones, though not all of them. The table records roughly 150,000 clones, roughly 65% of them present only once. Material: PBMCs. Receptors originate from a man younger than 30 in good health and CMV-seropositive.

This chain connects TRBV4-1 to TRBJ2-2, with 10 bases identical to TRBD2. From germline, CDR1 is MGHRA and CDR2 YSYEKL. The CDR3 is 16 residues long. V lost 4 bases to trimming and J lost 1 base; unmatched junction nucleotides: 3. CDR3 loop: CASSRRTSGNTGELFF. CDR3 nucleotides: TGCGCCAGCAGCCGCAGGACTAGCGGGAACACCGGGGAGCTGTTTTTT.

The chain joins TRBV7-8 to TRBJ2-5, with 12 bases that match TRBD2. This CDR3 comprises 16 residues. J was trimmed by 4 bases and V by 5 bases; bases with no gene match: 8. Per germline, CDR1 SGHVS and CDR2 FQNEAQ. The CDR3 DNA sequence: TGTGCCAGCAGCCTAGGACTAGCGGGGAGTGGAGAGACCCAGTACTTC. Translating it yields CASSLGLAGSGETQYF.

This clone has only a few counts. DNA for the CDR3: TGTGCCCTAGACAGGGGAGGCACTGAAGCTTTCTTT. It is translated as CALDRGGTEAFF. The chain is built from TRBV30 and TRBJ1-1; 8 nucleotides match TRBD1. In germline, CDR1 is GTSNPN, CDR2 SVGIG (reference sequence). Trimming at V came to 8 bases and at J to 4 bases, leaving 6 bases not matched to a gene. The CDR3 has 12 residues.

The chain uses TRBV6-1 and TRBJ1-2; the D gene is possibly TRBD1 (6 bases). Looked up from germline, CDR1 is MNHNS and CDR2 is SASEGT. Deletions cut 4 bases from V and 7 bases from J, with 10 bases between. This CDR3 has 12 residues. CDR3 sequence: CASSGRGGGYTF. The CDR3 DNA reads as TGTGCCAGCAGTGGTAGAGGGGGTGGCTACACCTTC.

Concerning this clone: One end of the junction fails to match germline, which may point to a read error. The chain joins TRBV5-1 to TRBJ2-2; 7 bases fit TRBD2. The CDR3 length is 15 residues. Looked up from germline, CDR1 is SGHRS and CDR2 is YFSETQ. The CDR3 loop reads CASSLERGATGELFF. DNA for the CDR3: TGCGCCAGCAGTTTGGAGCGGGGCGCGACCGGGGAGCTGTTTTTT.

The rearrangement joins TRBV4-1 to TRBJ1-3; no reliable D call. V shed 2 bases and J shed 3 bases, with 20 bases lying between them. Germline V gives CDR1 MGHRA, CDR2 YSYEKL. The CDR3 extends over 18 amino acids. DNA for the CDR3: TGCGCCAGCAGCCAAATTCTCATAAGCGAGGGCCGTGGAAACACCATATATTTT. Protein: CASSQILISEGRGNTIYF.

This sequence joins TRBV30 and TRBJ2-5; the match to TRBD1 covers 7 bases. The CDR3 is 13 residues long. Germline CDR1 GTSNPN, CDR2 SVGIG (reference sequence). J gave up 2 bases and V 2 bases, and 2 bases lay outside the gene matches. In DNA, the CDR3 is TGTGCCTGGAGTCCGGACAGGCAAGAGACCCAGTACTTC. This codes for CAWSPDRQETQYF.

The J gene is TRBJ2-6, the V gene TRBV30, with 7 positions matching TRBD1. CDR1 is GTSNPN and CDR2 is SVGIG in the germline V gene (reference sequence). V shed 5 bases, J shed 0 bases, and the junction held 4 bases outside the gene matches. CDR3 length equals 15 residues. CDR3: CAWGDSPSGANVLTF. Written as DNA, the CDR3 is TGTGCCTGGGGGGACAGTCCCTCTGGGGCCAACGTCCTGACTTTC.

This chain uses TRBV7-8 with TRBJ1-6; D is undetermined. Germline-derived CDR1 and CDR2 are SGHVS and FQNEAQ. This CDR3 has 14 residues. V gave up 4 bases and J gave up 10 bases, with 14 bases separating them. The CDR3 DNA reads TGTGCCAGCAGCTCGGATTTGGGCTCCTCACCCCTCCACTTT. Its protein product is CASSSDLGSSPLHF. The full variable domain, completed using reference TRBV7-8 and TRBJ1-6, is GAGVSQSPRYKVAKRGQDVALRCDPISGHVSLFWYQQALGQGPEFLTYFQNEAQLDKSGLPSDRFFAERPEGSVSTLKIQRTQQEDSAVYLCASSSDLGSSPLHFGNGTRLTVT.

The V call is TRBV28, the J call TRBJ1-3; 8 nucleotides match TRBD1. Germline assignment: CDR1 MDHEN and CDR2 SYDVKM. The CDR3 loop spans 16 amino acids. Losses at the gene ends were 5 bases for V and 2 bases for J; bases not matched to a gene: 8. CDR3 in DNA: TGTGCCAGCAGTGGGATAGGACAGGGCGCTGGAAACACCATATATTTT. It yields the protein CASSGIGQGAGNTIYF.

J is TRBJ1-2 and V is TRBV14; perhaps TRBD1 as D (5 bases). V lost 3 bases and J lost 0, with 17 bases in between. CDR3 size: 17 residues. Germline V gene data show CDR1 as SGHDN and CDR2 as FVKESK. The CDR3 protein is CASSHRLRDFANYGYTF. In DNA form, the CDR3 reads TGTGCCAGCAGCCATCGGCTCCGGGACTTCGCTAACTATGGCTACACCTTC. Filled out from reference TRBV14 and TRBJ1-2, the complete variable domain reads EAGVTQFPSHSVIEKGQTVTLRCDPISGHDNLYWYRRVMGKEIKFLLHFVKESKQDESGMPNNRFLAERTGGTYSTLKVQPAELEDSGVYFCASSHRLRDFANYGYTFGSGTRLTVV.

This clone occurred once. J is TRBJ2-3 and V is TRBV29-1, with a possible D match to TRBD1 (5 bases). This CDR3 region has 14 residues. V was shortened by 3 bases and J by 0 bases, with 10 bases between the two germline ends. The germline gives CDR1 SQVTM, CDR2 ANQGSEA. The CDR3 loop reads CSVDRAGSTDTQYF. CDR3 nucleotide sequence: TGCAGCGTTGACAGGGCCGGGAGCACAGATACGCAGTATTTT.

This rearrangement joins TRBV4-1 to TRBJ2-6, with D hard to call. Germline CDR1 and CDR2: MGHRA and YSYEKL. The germline V and J ends were trimmed by 2 bases and 3 bases, with 5 bases remaining between them. There are 14 residues in the CDR3. Written as DNA, the CDR3 is TGCGCCAGCAGCCAATCCCGTGGGGCCAACGTCCTGACTTTC. This codes for CASSQSRGANVLTF.

The chain has TRBV19 and TRBJ1-4; 9 positions agree with TRBD1. V was pared by 6 bases and J by 6 bases, with 11 bases of the junction left unmatched. Germline-derived CDR1 and CDR2 are LNHDA and SQIVND (reference sequence). The CDR3 runs to 16 residues. The CDR3 sequence: CASRNPYRGQDEKLFF. In DNA, the CDR3 is TGTGCCAGTAGAAACCCTTACAGGGGGCAGGATGAAAAACTGTTTTTT. The variable domain in full, completed from reference TRBV19 and TRBJ1-4, reads DGGITQSPKYLFRKEGQNVTLSCEQNLNHDAMYWYRQDPGQGLRLIYYSQIVNDFQKGDIAEGYSVSREKKESFPLTVTSAQKNPTAFYLCASRNPYRGQDEKLFFGSGTQLSVL.

The chain couples TRBV5-1 to TRBJ2-5, with 8 bases fitting TRBD1. CDR1 and CDR2 (germline): SGHRS, YFSETQ. The V segment lost 4 bases and the J segment 1 base; nucleotides outside the gene matches: 9. The CDR3 is 16 amino acids. The CDR3 sequence: CASSPPDRGGQETQYF. The CDR3 nucleotides read TGCGCCAGCAGCCCTCCTGACAGGGGAGGCCAAGAGACCCAGTACTTC.

This clone was counted once. This chain connects TRBV27 to TRBJ1-2; 9 bases line up with TRBD1. Germline-derived CDR1 and CDR2 are MNHEY and SMNVEV (reference sequence). V lost 7 bases, J lost 8 bases, and 5 bases stayed unmatched. The CDR3 spans 12 residues. The CDR3 bases are TGTGCCAGCATGACAGGGGGTGGAGGCTACACCTTC. Translation: CASMTGGGGYTF.

This sequence joins TRBV5-4 and TRBJ2-7; 8 bases fit TRBD2. Germline values: CDR1 SGHNT, CDR2 YYREEE (reference sequence). Germline trimming cut 0 bases from V and 0 bases from J; bases unmatched to any gene: 8. The CDR3 covers 17 residues. The CDR3 DNA is TGTGCCAGCAGCTTGGGTGGGGGACTAGAGAGCTCCTACGAGCAGTACGTC. Protein product: CASSLGGGLESSYEQYV.

The chain uses TRBV11-3 and TRBJ2-3; D is undetermined. The CDR3 has 12 residues. V dropped 2 bases and J dropped 4 bases, with 4 bases sitting between them. Germline V lookup: CDR1 SGHNT, CDR2 YENEEA. In DNA form, the CDR3 reads TGTGCCAGCAGCTTAAGCGCAGATACGCAGTATTTT. This encodes CASSLSADTQYF. The complete variable domain, with remaining parts taken from reference TRBV11-3 and TRBJ2-3, reads EAGVVQSPRYKIIEKKQPVAFWCNPISGHNTLYWYLQNLGQGPELLIRYENEEAVDDSQLPKDRFSAERLKGVDSTLKIQPAELGDSAVYLCASSLSADTQYFGPGTRLTVL.

This clone was counted a few times. The chain joins TRBV28 to TRBJ1-5; D ambiguous. Trimming removed 2 bases from V and 5 bases from J, with 4 bases in between. Per germline, CDR1 MDHEN and CDR2 SYDVKM. The CDR3 runs 12 residues. Written as DNA, the CDR3 is TGTGCCAGCAGTTTACTTGATCAGCCCCAGCATTTT. As protein: CASSLLDQPQHF.

Regarding this clone: Other DNA sequences of this sample code for an identical CDR3. This chain links TRBV6-4 with TRBJ2-3; 12 positions agree with TRBD2. With V trimmed by 2 bases and J by 3 bases, 0 bases remained unmatched. CDR3 length: 15 residues. The germline V gene encodes CDR1 MRHNA and CDR2 SNTAGT. As DNA, the CDR3 is TGTGCCAGCAGTGACGGGACTAGCGGGACAGATACGCAGTATTTT. Translation: CASSDGTSGTDTQYF.

The CDR3 DNA reads as TGTGCCGGCTCCGGGGGGAAGCGGGGGAACACCGGGGAGCTGTTTTTT. This gives the protein CAGSGGKRGNTGELFF. The chain couples TRBV7-2 to TRBJ2-2, with 7 bases identical to TRBD2. Germline V gene lookup returns CDR1 SGHTA and CDR2 FQGNSA. The CDR3 consists of 16 residues. Trimming cost V 11 bases and J 1 base; bases outside gene matches: 13.

This clone was seen a handful of times. The chain has TRBV11-2 and TRBJ2-5; 7 bases map to TRBD2. This CDR3 is 15 amino acids long. Germline CDR1 and CDR2: SGHAT and FQNNGV. The junction had 11 bases not matched to a gene; V was cut back by 5 bases and J by 5 bases. CDR3 in DNA: TGTGCCAGCAGCGTCGGGACTAATCCCCCCGAGACCCAGTACTTC. It translates to CASSVGTNPPETQYF.

V and J are TRBV25-1 and TRBJ2-5; D may be TRBD2 (7 bases). The CDR3 consists of 17 residues. V lost 1 base and J 3 bases, leaving 18 bases between the germline ends. CDR1 is MGHDK and CDR2 is SYGVNS in the germline V gene. The CDR3 sequence: CASSEFLRGGLEETQYF. As DNA, the CDR3 is TGTGCCAGCAGTGAATTTCTTAGGGGGGGTTTAGAAGAGACCCAGTACTTC.

The gene calls are TRBV18 and TRBJ1-2; D is uncertain. Germline values: CDR1 KGHSH, CDR2 LQKENI. This CDR3 has 13 residues. With 4 bases removed from V and 4 bases from J, the gap between germline ends came to 10 bases. CDR3 amino acids: CASSLDGLYGYTF. Here the CDR3 DNA reads TGTGCCAGCTCACTTGACGGACTCTATGGCTACACCTTC.

In its sample, this clone was seen a few times. The CDR3 protein is CASSQVLAPIGDEQFF. In DNA, the CDR3 is TGTGCCAGCAGCCAAGTCCTAGCGCCAATAGGGGATGAGCAGTTCTTC. The V and J genes are TRBV4-2 and TRBJ2-1; maybe TRBD2 (6 bases). CDR1 and CDR2 from the germline V gene are LGHNA and YNFKEQ. The ends were cut back, 1 base at V and 8 bases at J, with 18 bases in the middle. CDR3 size: 16 residues.